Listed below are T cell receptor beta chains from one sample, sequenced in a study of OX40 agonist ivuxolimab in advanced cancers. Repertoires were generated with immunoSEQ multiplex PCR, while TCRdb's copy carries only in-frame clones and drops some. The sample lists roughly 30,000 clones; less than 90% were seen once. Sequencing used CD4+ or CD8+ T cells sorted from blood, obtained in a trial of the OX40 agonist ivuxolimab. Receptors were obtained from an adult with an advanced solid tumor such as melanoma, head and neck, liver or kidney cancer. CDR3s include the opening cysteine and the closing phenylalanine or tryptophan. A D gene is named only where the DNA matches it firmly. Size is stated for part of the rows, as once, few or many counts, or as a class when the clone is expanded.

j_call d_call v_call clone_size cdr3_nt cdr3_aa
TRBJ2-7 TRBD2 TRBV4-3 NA TGCGCCAGCAGCAAAAGAGACCTAGCGGGAGCGACCTACGAGCAGTACTTC CASSKRDLAGATYEQYF
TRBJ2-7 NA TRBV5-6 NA TGTGCCAGCAGCTTGTCTTCGACTGATATCTCCTACGAGCAGTACTTC CASSLSSTDISYEQYF
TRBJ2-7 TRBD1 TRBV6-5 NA TGTGCCAGCAGTTCCCCCGGGACAGGGACCTACGAGCAGTACTTC CASSSPGTGTYEQYF
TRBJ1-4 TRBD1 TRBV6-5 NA TGTGCCAGCAGCCTGGGACAGTCTAATGAAAAACTGTTTTTT CASSLGQSNEKLFF
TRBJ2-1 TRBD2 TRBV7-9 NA TGTGCCAGCTGGACGGGAGGGCCTAATGAGCAGTTCTTC CASWTGGPNEQFF
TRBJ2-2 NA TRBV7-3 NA TGTGCCAGCAGTCCTAATCCTATGGGGCTCGGGGAGCTGTTTTTT CASSPNPMGLGELFF
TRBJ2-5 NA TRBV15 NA TGTGCCACCAGCAGAGAGGGGGACGTGACTGCCATAGAGACCCAGTACTTC CATSREGDVTAIETQYF
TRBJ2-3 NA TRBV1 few TGCACCAGCAGCCATCCGGGAAAAGGCACAGATACGCAGTATTTT CTSSHPGKGTDTQYF
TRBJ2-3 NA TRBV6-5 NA TGTGCCAGCAGTTACGGTTCGGATTTCGCAGATACGCAGTATTTT CASSYGSDFADTQYF
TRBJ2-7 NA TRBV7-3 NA TGTGCCAGCAGCTTTGTTAGAGACGAGCAGTACTTC CASSFVRDEQYF
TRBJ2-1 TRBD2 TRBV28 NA TGTGCCAGCAGCCGACTAGCGGGAGGACTGGAGCAGTTCTTC CASSRLAGGLEQFF
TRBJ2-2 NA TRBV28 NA TGTGCCAGCAGTCCTCCCCCTGGGGCACGAGACTCGATTTTTGGGGAGCTGTTTTTT CASSPPPGARDSIFGELFF
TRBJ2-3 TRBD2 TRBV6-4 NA TGTGCCAGCAGTAAAACTAGCGGCCCCACAGATACGCAGTATTTT CASSKTSGPTDTQYF
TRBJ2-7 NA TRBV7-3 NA TGTGCCAGCAGCCCCCTGGGGGGCGGTGGCGAGCAGTACTTC CASSPLGGGGEQYF
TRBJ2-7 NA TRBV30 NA TGTGCCTGGAGTCTCCCCGGGACGCCCATCCCCTACGAGCAGTACTTC CAWSLPGTPIPYEQYF
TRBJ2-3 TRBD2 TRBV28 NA TGTGCCAGCAGTTTAGGGGGGGGAGAGACAGATACGCAGTATTTT CASSLGGGETDTQYF
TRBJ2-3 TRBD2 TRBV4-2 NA TGTGCCAGCAGCCAGGGGGGGGGTGCCACAGATACGCAGTATTTT CASSQGGGATDTQYF
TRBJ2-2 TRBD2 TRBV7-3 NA TGTGCCAGCAGCTTAGTGGCTAGCGGGAACACCGGGGAGCTGTTTTTT CASSLVASGNTGELFF
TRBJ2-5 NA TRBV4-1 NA TGCGCCAGCAGCCGTACCAGGGGACAAGAGACCCAGTACTTC CASSRTRGQETQYF
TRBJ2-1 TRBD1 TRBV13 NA TGTGCCAGCAGCCTAAAGACAGGGTGGAATGAGCAGTTCTTC CASSLKTGWNEQFF
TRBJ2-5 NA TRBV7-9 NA TGTGCCAGCAGCCCGCCGGGACGGTTGGTTGGTATCGAGACCCAGTACTTC CASSPPGRLVGIETQYF
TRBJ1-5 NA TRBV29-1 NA TGCAGCCCAAGGAAGCCCTGTCCGACAATTCAGCCCCAGCATTTT CSPRKPCPTIQPQHF
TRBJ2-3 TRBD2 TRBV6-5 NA TGTGCCAGCAGTTACTCAAGCGGGGGCACAGATACGCAGTATTTT CASSYSSGGTDTQYF
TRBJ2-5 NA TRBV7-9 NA TGTGCCAGCAGCCCACTTCGGGGTAGGCGGGAGACCCAGTACTTC CASSPLRGRRETQYF
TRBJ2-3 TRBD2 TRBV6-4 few TGTGCCAGCAGTGACTCCGGGACTAGCGGGACAGATACGCAGTATTTT CASSDSGTSGTDTQYF
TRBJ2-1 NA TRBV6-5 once TGTGCCAGCAGTTACTCAAGGGGACCACTGAGTGAGCAGTTCTTC CASSYSRGPLSEQFF
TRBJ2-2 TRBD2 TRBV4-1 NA TGCGCCAGCAGCCAGACGGACCTACTAGCGTCGAACACCGGGGAGCTGTTTTTT CASSQTDLLASNTGELFF
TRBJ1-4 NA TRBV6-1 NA TGTGCCAGCAGGAAAGGGGCTTTCACGTTTTTT CASRKGAFTFF
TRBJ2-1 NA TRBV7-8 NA TGTGCCAGCAGCTTACTCTCCGGGACGTACAATGAGCAGTTCTTC CASSLLSGTYNEQFF
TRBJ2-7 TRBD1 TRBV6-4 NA TGTGCCAGCAGTGAGTTGGATCCGTCAGGGGGTGTCTACGAGCAGTACTTC CASSELDPSGGVYEQYF
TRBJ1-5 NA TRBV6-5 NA TGTGCCAGCAGTTACCTCCGGAATCAGCCCCAGCATTTT CASSYLRNQPQHF
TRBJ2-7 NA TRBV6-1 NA TGTGCCAGCAGTGGTTGGACAAAAGGCTCCTACGAGCAGTACTTC CASSGWTKGSYEQYF
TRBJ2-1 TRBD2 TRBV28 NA TGTGCCAGCACTTCAAAGTATCTAGCGGGAAGCGATGAGCAGTTCTTC CASTSKYLAGSDEQFF
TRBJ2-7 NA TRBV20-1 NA TGCAGTGCTAGAGAAGGGGAGCAGTACTTC CSAREGEQYF
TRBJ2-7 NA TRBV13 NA TGTGCCAGCAGCTTATCAGGGGCGACCTTCTCCTACGAGCAGTACTTC CASSLSGATFSYEQYF
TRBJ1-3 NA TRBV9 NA TGTGCCAGCAGCGTAGGCACAGGCTCTGGAAACACCATATATTTT CASSVGTGSGNTIYF
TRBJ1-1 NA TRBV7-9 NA TGTGCCTTCGTAGAGCTCAGCATGAACACTGAAGCTTTCTTT CAFVELSMNTEAFF
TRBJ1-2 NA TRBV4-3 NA TGCGCCAGCAGCCAAGATACACACCTTGGCTACACCTTC CASSQDTHLGYTF
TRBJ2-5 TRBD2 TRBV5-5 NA TGTGCCAGCAGCATGCACTCGAGCGGGAGGCCGGGGGAGACCCAGTACTTC CASSMHSSGRPGETQYF
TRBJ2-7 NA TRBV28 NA TGTGCCAGCAGTTTAGGGAGAGCCTACGAGCAGTACTTC CASSLGRAYEQYF
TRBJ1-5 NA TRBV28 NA TGTGCCAGCAGTCCGGTGGGTGGGGATCAGCCCCAGCATTTT CASSPVGGDQPQHF
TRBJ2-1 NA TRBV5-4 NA TGTGCCAGCAGCCCAAATCCGGGCGGCAATGAGCAGTTCTTC CASSPNPGGNEQFF
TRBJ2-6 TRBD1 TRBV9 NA TGTGCCAGCATGGACAGGGGGGTAAGCTCTGGGGCCAACGTCCTGACTTTC CASMDRGVSSGANVLTF
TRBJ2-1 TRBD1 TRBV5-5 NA TGTGCCAGCAGCTTGGCCGGGACAGGGTTGGTCCTAGTATCCTACAATGAGCAGTTCTTC CASSLAGTGLVLVSYNEQFF
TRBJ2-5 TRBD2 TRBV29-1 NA TGCAGCGTTGAAACAGAGGCTAGCGGGAGGATAGAGACCCAGTACTTC CSVETEASGRIETQYF
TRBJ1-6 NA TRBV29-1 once TGCAGCGTTTTCAGGGCCCGTTCACCCCTCCACTTT CSVFRARSPLHF
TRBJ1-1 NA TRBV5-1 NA TGCGCCAGCAGCTACGGACAGTCTTATGAAGCTTTCTTT CASSYGQSYEAFF
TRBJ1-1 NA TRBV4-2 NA TGTGCCAGCAGCCAAAACCCAATACAGGGAAACACTGAAGCTTTCTTT CASSQNPIQGNTEAFF
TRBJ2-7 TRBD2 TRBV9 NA TGTGCCAGCAGCGTAGATAGCGGGAGATCCTACGAGCAGTACTTC CASSVDSGRSYEQYF
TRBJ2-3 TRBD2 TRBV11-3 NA TGTGCCAGCAGCTCGCGGACTAGCGGTAGCACAGATACGCAGTATTTT CASSSRTSGSTDTQYF
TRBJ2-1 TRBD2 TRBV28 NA TGTGCCAGCAGTTTTAAGTCTAGCGGGAGTTCGAATGAGCAGTTCTTC CASSFKSSGSSNEQFF